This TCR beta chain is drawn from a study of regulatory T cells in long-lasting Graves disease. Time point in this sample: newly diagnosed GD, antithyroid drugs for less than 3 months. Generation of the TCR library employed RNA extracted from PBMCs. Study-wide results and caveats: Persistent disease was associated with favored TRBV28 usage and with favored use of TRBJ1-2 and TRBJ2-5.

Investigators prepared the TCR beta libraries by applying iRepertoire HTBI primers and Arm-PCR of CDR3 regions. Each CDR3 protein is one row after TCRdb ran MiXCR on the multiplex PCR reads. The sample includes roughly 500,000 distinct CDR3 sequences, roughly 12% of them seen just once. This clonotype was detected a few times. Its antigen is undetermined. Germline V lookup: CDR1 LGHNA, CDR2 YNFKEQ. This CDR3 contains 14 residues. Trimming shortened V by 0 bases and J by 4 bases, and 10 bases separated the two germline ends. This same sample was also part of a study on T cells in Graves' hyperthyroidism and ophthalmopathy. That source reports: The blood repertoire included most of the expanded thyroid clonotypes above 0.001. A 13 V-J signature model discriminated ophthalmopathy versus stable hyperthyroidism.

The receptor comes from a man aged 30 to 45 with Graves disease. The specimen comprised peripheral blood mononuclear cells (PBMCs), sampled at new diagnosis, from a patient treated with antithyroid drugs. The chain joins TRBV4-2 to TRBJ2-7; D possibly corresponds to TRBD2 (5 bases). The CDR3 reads CASSQDLGVYEQYF. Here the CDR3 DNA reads TGTGCCAGCAGCCAAGATCTCGGGGTTTACGAGCAGTACTTC.